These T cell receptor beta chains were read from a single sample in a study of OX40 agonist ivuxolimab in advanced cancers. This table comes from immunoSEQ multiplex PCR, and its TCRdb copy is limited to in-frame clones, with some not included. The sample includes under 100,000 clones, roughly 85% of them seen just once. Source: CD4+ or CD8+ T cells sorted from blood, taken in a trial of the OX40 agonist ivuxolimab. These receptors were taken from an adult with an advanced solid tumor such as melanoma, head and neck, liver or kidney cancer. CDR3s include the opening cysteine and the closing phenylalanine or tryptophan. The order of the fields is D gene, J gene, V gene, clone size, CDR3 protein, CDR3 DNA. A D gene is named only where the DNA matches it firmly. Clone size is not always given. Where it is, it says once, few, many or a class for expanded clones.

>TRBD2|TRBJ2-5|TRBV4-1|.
CASSLSLAGGQETQYF
TGCGCCAGCAGCCTCTCCCTAGCGGGGGGGCAGGAGACCCAGTACTTC
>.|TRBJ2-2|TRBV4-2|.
CASSRALTNTGELFF
TGTGCCAGCAGCCGGGCCCTAACAAACACCGGGGAGCTGTTTTTT
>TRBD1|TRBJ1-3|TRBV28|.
CASSLPGTAGNTIYF
TGTGCCAGCAGCCTCCCCGGGACAGCTGGAAACACCATATATTTT
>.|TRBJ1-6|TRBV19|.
CASSTPEYGSPLHF
TGTGCCAGTAGTACACCCGAATATGGCTCACCCCTCCACTTT
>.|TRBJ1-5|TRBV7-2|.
CASSLGGHYDSNQPQHF
TGTGCCAGCAGCTTAGGGGGGCACTATGATAGCAATCAGCCCCAGCATTTT
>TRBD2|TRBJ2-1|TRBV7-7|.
CASSLVELAGTPYNEQFF
TGTGCCAGCAGCTTAGTAGAGCTAGCGGGTACCCCCTACAATGAGCAGTTCTTC
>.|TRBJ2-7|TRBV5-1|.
CASSLGPSRSSYEQYF
TGCGCCAGCAGCTTGGGTCCTAGCAGGAGCTCCTACGAGCAGTACTTC
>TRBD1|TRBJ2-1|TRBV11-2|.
CASSVLQGQYNEQFF
TGTGCCAGCAGCGTACTCCAGGGACAGTACAATGAGCAGTTCTTC
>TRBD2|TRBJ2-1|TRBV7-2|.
CASSPTGRGGYNEQFF
TGTGCCAGCAGCCCGACTGGGCGGGGGGGGTACAATGAGCAGTTCTTC
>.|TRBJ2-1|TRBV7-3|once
CASSLWGSPVYNEQFF
TGTGCCAGCAGCTTATGGGGTAGCCCAGTTTACAATGAGCAGTTCTTC
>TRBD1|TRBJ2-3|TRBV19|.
CATRTGVRDTQYF
TGTGCCACAAGGACAGGGGTACGGGATACGCAGTATTTT